These T cell receptor beta chains were read from a single sample in a study of monozygotic twins with inflammatory bowel disease. TCRdb derives one entry per CDR3 protein from the 5' RACE reads, leaving out DNA. This sample contains 200,000 to 250,000 distinct CDR3 sequences. Sequencing was carried out using blood. Every receptor here comes from a human donor with ulcerative colitis or Crohn's disease, or a healthy co-twin of an affected twin (not recorded which). CDR3s include the opening cysteine and the closing phenylalanine or tryptophan.

j_gene | v_gene | CDR3aa
TRBJ1-5 | TRBV18 | CASSPGGLNNQPQHF
TRBJ2-6 | TRBV20-1 | CSASDPTSGGALFGANVLTF
TRBJ2-2 | TRBV2 | CASRVDRSTGELFF
TRBJ1-3 | TRBV7-9 | CASSLGTVEGNTIYF
TRBJ2-1 | TRBV20-1 | CSAPTGGQSSYNEQFF
TRBJ2-2 | TRBV4-2 | CASSQDPTSGGAANSGELFF
TRBJ2-1 | TRBV7-8 | CASSFGFGTDGIF
TRBJ1-5 | TRBV5-1 | CASSRDGGGNQPQHF
TRBJ1-1 | TRBV29-1 | CAGGGNTEAFF
TRBJ2-1 | TRBV5-1 | CASSLVAGPSKDEQFF
TRBJ2-3 | TRBV12-3/TRBV12-4 | CASRRRLATDTQYF
TRBJ2-7 | TRBV12-3/TRBV12-4 | CASSWGPNLSYEQYF
TRBJ2-5 | TRBV20-1 | CSAIGPGAQETQYF
TRBJ1-2 | TRBV20-1 | CSASGQPNYGYTF
TRBJ1-2 | TRBV12-3/TRBV12-4 | CASSDTGRGGGYTF